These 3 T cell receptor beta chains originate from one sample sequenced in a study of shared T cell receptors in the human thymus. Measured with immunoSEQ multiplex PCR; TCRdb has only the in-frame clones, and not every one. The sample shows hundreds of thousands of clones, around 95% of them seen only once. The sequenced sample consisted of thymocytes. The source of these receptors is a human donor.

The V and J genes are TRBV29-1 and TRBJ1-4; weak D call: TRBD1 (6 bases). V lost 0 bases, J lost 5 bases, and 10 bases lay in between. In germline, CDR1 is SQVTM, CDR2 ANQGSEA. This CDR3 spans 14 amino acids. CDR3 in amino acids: CSVEDGGLNEKLFF. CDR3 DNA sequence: TGCAGCGTTGAAGACGGGGGGCTAAATGAAAAACTGTTTTTT.

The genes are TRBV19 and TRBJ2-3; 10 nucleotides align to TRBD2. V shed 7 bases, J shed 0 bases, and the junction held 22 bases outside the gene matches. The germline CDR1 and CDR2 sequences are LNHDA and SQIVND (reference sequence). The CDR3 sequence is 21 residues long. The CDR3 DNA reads TGTGCCAGTACCATTTTCAGGGGGGCTAGCGGGAGTCCTGCTAGCACAGATACGCAGTATTTT. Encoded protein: CASTIFRGASGSPASTDTQYF.

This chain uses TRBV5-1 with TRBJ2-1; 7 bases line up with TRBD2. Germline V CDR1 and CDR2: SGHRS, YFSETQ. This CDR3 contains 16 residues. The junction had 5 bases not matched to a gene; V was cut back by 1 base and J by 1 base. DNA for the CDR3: TGCGCCAGCAGCTTGCCTCGGGAGGAATCCTACAATGAGCAGTTCTTC. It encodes CASSLPREESYNEQFF.